One sample yielded the 26 T cell receptor beta chains listed below, sequenced in a study of brain T cells in children with intractable seizures. Time point in this sample: blood from clinic visit 5 months post-surgery; TSC patient then seizure free. Clones were sequenced by immunoSEQ multiplex PCR, and TCRdb holds only the in-frame ones, with some missing. Of 340,000 or so clones in the sample, 93% were seen once. The sequencing used peripheral blood, collected less than 6 months after surgery. The receptors were gathered from a boy in the first two years of life with tuberous sclerosis and intractable seizures.

The chain combines TRBV11-2 with TRBJ1-4; D gene uncertain. Trimming stripped 1 base from V and 1 base from J, with 10 bases between. This CDR3 has 16 residues. In germline, CDR1 is SGHAT, CDR2 FQNNGV. CDR3 sequence: CASSLAPGLTNEKLFF. For the CDR3, the DNA is TGTGCCAGCAGCTTAGCCCCGGGCCTAACTAATGAAAAACTGTTTTTT.

This rearrangement joins TRBV7-2 to TRBJ1-2, with no clear D. V lost 1 base and J 4 bases, leaving 10 bases between the germline ends. The length of the CDR3 is 14 residues. CDR1 and CDR2 (germline): SGHTA, FQGNSA. CDR3: CASSLGGDGYGYTF. The CDR3 DNA is TGTGCCAGCAGCTTAGGGGGAGATGGCTATGGCTACACCTTC.

This chain joins TRBV7-9 and TRBJ2-2; D might be TRBD1 (6 bases). The V gene lost 8 bases and the J gene lost 6 bases, with 16 bases spanning the gap. The CDR3 has 14 residues. Germline lookup yields CDR1 SEHNR and CDR2 FQNEAQ (reference sequence). The DNA of the CDR3 is TGTGCCAGCTGGGGGACATTTAGAGCCGGGGAGCTGTTTTTT. It translates to CASWGTFRAGELFF.

V and J are TRBV7-9 and TRBJ2-1, with D possibly being TRBD1 or TRBD2 (5 bases each). CDR3 size: 16 residues. The germline V gene encodes CDR1 SEHNR and CDR2 FQNEAQ (reference sequence). With 8 bases removed from V and 0 bases from J, the gap between germline ends came to 17 bases. CDR3 bases: TGTGCCAGCTCCCCGGGGACCAGGAGCTCCTACAATGAGCAGTTCTTC. Its translation is CASSPGTRSSYNEQFF.

The rearrangement links TRBV4-2 to TRBJ2-6, with 8 nucleotides matching TRBD1. This CDR3 contains 17 residues. From germline, CDR1 is LGHNA and CDR2 YNFKEQ. Trimming removed 4 bases from V and 1 base from J; junction bases left unmatched: 6. The CDR3 spells CASSLDRDLSGANVLTF. DNA of the CDR3: TGTGCCAGCAGCCTGGACAGGGATTTATCTGGGGCCAACGTCCTGACTTTC.

V and J are TRBV7-3 and TRBJ2-3; D not certain. The CDR3 has 14 residues. The V gene's germline CDR1 is SGHTA and CDR2 FQGTGA. Trimming took off 5 bases at V and 3 bases at J, with 12 bases between the two ends. Here the CDR3 DNA reads TGTGCCAGCAGCCCCACTCCCAGGACAGATACGCAGTATTTT. Translation: CASSPTPRTDTQYF.

The CDR3 region is CASSLTGGGEKLFF. DNA for the CDR3: TGTGCCAGCAGCTTAACGGGAGGAGGGGAAAAACTGTTTTTT. The chain uses TRBV7-8 and TRBJ1-4; D call uncertain. In germline, CDR1 is SGHVS, CDR2 FQNEAQ. V lost 2 bases and J 8 bases, leaving 12 bases between the germline ends. The CDR3 sequence is 14 residues long.

CDR3: CASSLSTDTNTEAFF. CDR3 DNA: TGTGCCAGCTCACTCAGCACAGATACGAACACTGAAGCTTTCTTT. The V gene is TRBV18, the J gene TRBJ1-1; the D is unclear. V gave up 4 bases and J gave up 1 base, with 13 bases separating them. The length of the CDR3 is 15 residues. Germline V gene data show CDR1 as KGHSH and CDR2 as LQKENI.

The chain carries TRBV20-1 and TRBJ2-3; 7 nucleotides align to TRBD2. The CDR3 totals 16 residues. Per the germline V gene, CDR1 is DFQATT and CDR2 is SNEGSKA (reference sequence). Trimming removed 4 bases from V and 1 base from J; junction bases left unmatched: 11. CDR3 sequence: CSAIEDREVGTDTQYF. The CDR3, as DNA: TGCAGTGCTATTGAGGACCGGGAGGTTGGCACAGATACGCAGTATTTT.

The chain couples TRBV7-3 to TRBJ2-3, with 9 bases lining up with TRBD2. CDR3 length equals 15 residues. V lost 4 bases to trimming and J lost 6 bases; unmatched junction nucleotides: 8. Germline V gene sequence: CDR1 SGHTA, CDR2 FQGTGA. This CDR3 reads CASSSIAGEDDTQYF. CDR3 sequence (DNA): TGTGCCAGCAGCTCTATAGCGGGAGAGGACGATACGCAGTATTTT.

The chain joins TRBV7-9 to TRBJ2-2; TRBD1 matches at 7 bases. The V and J ends lost 2 bases and 3 bases, in that order; junction bases with no gene match: 3. The CDR3 runs to 15 residues. Germline values: CDR1 SEHNR, CDR2 FQNEAQ (reference sequence). CDR3 sequence: CASSLFGQDTGELFF. In nucleotides, the CDR3 is TGTGCCAGCAGCTTATTTGGACAGGACACCGGGGAGCTGTTTTTT.

This rearrangement joins TRBV18 to TRBJ2-1; no clear D gene. Germline V lookup: CDR1 KGHSH, CDR2 LQKENI. The CDR3 loop spans 15 amino acids. Trimming shortened V by 3 bases and J by 2 bases, and 11 bases separated the two germline ends. CDR3 DNA sequence: TGTGCCAGCTCACCCAGCAGTTTCGCCTACAATGAGCAGTTCTTC. It codes for CASSPSSFAYNEQFF.

CDR3 bases: TGTGCCAGCAGCTCTCTAGCGGGGGGGCCTTATGAGCAGTTCTTC. Translating gives CASSSLAGGPYEQFF. The genes are TRBV3-1 (or the pseudogene TRBV3-2) and TRBJ2-1, with 12 bases aligning to TRBD2. V lost 5 bases, J lost 8 bases, and 7 bases stayed unmatched. Germline values: CDR1 LGHDT, CDR2 YNNKEL (reference sequence). The CDR3 runs 15 residues.

This rearrangement joins TRBV24-1 to TRBJ2-1; 10 bases fit TRBD2. V shed 2 bases and J 8 bases; nucleotides not matched to a gene: 8. The germline CDR1 and CDR2 sequences are KGHDR and SFDVKD. The CDR3 spans 16 residues. Written as DNA, the CDR3 is TGTGCCACCAGTGATTCGCAGCGGGAGGGAGGCTATGAGCAGTTCTTC. Translating gives CATSDSQREGGYEQFF.

In this sample, this clone turned up a few times. The gene calls are TRBV9 and TRBJ2-7; 14 nucleotides match TRBD2. The J segment lost 6 bases and the V segment lost 4 bases, leaving 6 bases of the junction unmatched. Germline CDR1 and CDR2: SGDLS and YYNGEE. This CDR3 comprises 15 residues. In nucleotides, the CDR3 is TGTGCCAGCAGCCTGGGGACTAGCGGGAGAAGCGAGCAGTACTTC. Amino acids: CASSLGTSGRSEQYF.

V usage is TRBV29-1 and J usage is TRBJ1-3, with TRBD1 matching 7 bases. Germline loops: CDR1 SQVTM, CDR2 ANQGSEA. V dropped 6 bases and J dropped 0; count of bases not matched to a gene: 5. There are 14 residues in the CDR3. The CDR3 loop reads CSVLQGSSGNTIYF. The CDR3 DNA sequence: TGCAGCGTCTTACAGGGGAGCTCTGGAAACACCATATATTTT.

The V and J genes are TRBV11-3 and TRBJ2-1; D call uncertain. The CDR3 sequence is 16 residues long. V gave up 0 bases and J gave up 0 bases, with 9 bases separating them. Per germline, CDR1 SGHNT and CDR2 YENEEA. The CDR3 here is CASSLDLPGSYNEQFF. The CDR3 nucleotides read TGTGCCAGCAGCTTAGATCTTCCAGGCTCCTACAATGAGCAGTTCTTC.

J is TRBJ2-1 and V is TRBV3-1 (or the pseudogene TRBV3-2); 12 bases map to TRBD2. The V gene's germline CDR1 is LGHDT and CDR2 YNNKEL (reference sequence). V shed 2 bases, J shed 11 bases, and the junction held 7 bases outside the gene matches. The CDR3 has 15 residues. The CDR3 nucleotides are TGTGCCAGCAGCCAAAGCGGGACTAGCGGGTTAAAGCAGTTCTTC. Its protein product is CASSQSGTSGLKQFF.

The chain links TRBV9 to TRBJ2-2; D may match TRBD1 or TRBD2 (5 bases each). The CDR3 length is 18 residues. Between the trimmed V and J ends, which lost 0 bases and 2 bases, there was a span of 17 bases. Germline CDR1 reads SGDLS; CDR2 reads YYNGEE. The CDR3 nucleotides are TGTGCCAGCAGCGTAGGCTATTGGGGCGCGGGCAACACCGGGGAGCTGTTTTTT. Encoded protein: CASSVGYWGAGNTGELFF.

This chain joins TRBV10-1 and TRBJ2-1; TRBD2 matches at 12 bases. CDR1 WNHNN and CDR2 SYGVQD come from the germline V gene (reference sequence). The CDR3 runs 15 residues. The ends lost 6 bases at V and 7 bases at J; junction bases unmatched: 7. The CDR3 DNA reads as TGCGCCAGCAGCCCACTAGCGGGAGGAAGGAATGAGCAGTTCTTC. It codes for CASSPLAGGRNEQFF.

This chain links TRBV5-6 with TRBJ2-2; 12 bases are a match to TRBD2. The CDR3 is made up of 15 amino acids. CDR1 and CDR2 from the germline V gene are SGHDT and YYEEEE. Trimming at V came to 2 bases and at J to 7 bases, leaving 3 bases not matched to a gene. As DNA, the CDR3 is TGTGCCAGCAGCTTACTAGCGGGAGGTCTCGGGGAGCTGTTTTTT. Protein: CASSLLAGGLGELFF.

CDR3 region: CASSLLTPAIDEQFF. Here the CDR3 DNA reads TGTGCCAGCAGCCTTCTTACTCCCGCAATCGATGAGCAGTTCTTC. The V gene is TRBV3-1 (or the pseudogene TRBV3-2), the J gene TRBJ2-1; D gene ambiguous. Per germline, CDR1 LGHDT and CDR2 YNNKEL (reference sequence). With 4 bases removed from V and 8 bases from J, the gap between germline ends came to 18 bases. This CDR3 is built from 15 residues.

The chain is built from TRBV19 and TRBJ2-1, with D perhaps matching TRBD1 or TRBD2 (5 bases each). V lost 1 base, J lost 12 bases, and 10 bases lay in between. Germline CDR1 reads LNHDA; CDR2 reads SQIVND (reference sequence). The CDR3 is 12 amino acids. CDR3 nucleotide sequence: TGTGCCAGTAGTATAGTTGAGGGGTTGCAGTTCTTC. Residues: CASSIVEGLQFF.

The genes are TRBV7-2 and TRBJ1-4; D remains ambiguous. The germline V gene has CDR1 SGHTA and CDR2 FQGNSA. The V end was cut by 4 bases, the J end by 0 bases, with 9 bases between. The CDR3 loop spans 15 amino acids. The CDR3 sequence: CASSSIFSTNEKLFF. For the CDR3, the DNA is TGTGCCAGCAGCTCGATCTTTTCAACTAATGAAAAACTGTTTTTT.

This clone was picked up a small number of times. This sequence joins TRBV27 and TRBJ1-5, with 8 bases identical to TRBD1. CDR1 is MNHEY and CDR2 is SMNVEV in the germline V gene (reference sequence). The CDR3 spans 16 residues. V was clipped by 5 bases and J by 6 bases; unmatched bases: 12. The CDR3 loop reads CASSPNRGAWGQPQHF. DNA for the CDR3: TGTGCCAGCAGTCCAAACAGGGGGGCATGGGGTCAGCCCCAGCATTTT.

Comment on this clone: The CDR3 carries no conserved terminal phenylalanine or tryptophan, so it likely arises from a read error. It is unclear where the CDR3 begins or ends on the DNA, so no DNA is shown, and the CDR3 is as TCRdb lists it. The chain combines TRBV30 with TRBJ2-7; the table assigns TRBD2, which was not confirmed against the DNA. The V gene's germline CDR1 is GTSNPN and CDR2 SVGIG (reference sequence). Both ends counted, the CDR3 spans 12 residues. The CDR3 protein is CAWTQRPGTLPS.